This T cell receptor (beta chain) appears in the sequencing data of a study of T cell clonality in common variable immunodeficiency. Study-wide results and caveats: Fewer deletions and N-nucleotide insertions were reportedly seen in common variable immunodeficiency TCR beta sequences. Compared with healthy controls, CVID subjects showed increased TCRbeta clonality, mostly in about a third.

Some clones are missing from TCRdb's copy, which holds only in-frame ones; the method was immunoSEQ multiplex PCR. There are about 74,000 clones in the sample, none observed a single time. Deletions cut 3 bases from V and 1 base from J, with 9 bases between. Germline lookup yields CDR1 SQVTM and CDR2 ANQGSEA. The CDR3 consists of 13 residues. In this sample, this clone turned up many times. No antigen is known for it. The observed sequence ends 3 residues before the CDR3 terminus, with the missing tail filled in from the germline J gene. Material for sequencing was peripheral blood mononuclear cells. The source is a person aged 18 to 70 in good health. The chain carries TRBV29-1 and TRBJ2-5, with D maybe TRBD1 (6 bases). CDR3 bases read: TGCAGCGTTGATAAACAGGGCCAAGAGACC. Residues: CSVDKQGQET. The whole CDR3 sequence is CSVDKQGQETQYF.